Listed below are T cell receptor beta chains from one sample, sequenced in a study of T cell repertoires in cytomegalovirus infection. In TCRdb, the reads were re-called with MiXCR into one record per CDR3 protein. The data hold approximately 550,000 distinct CDR3 sequences, with more than 15% observed a single time. Specimen: CD8+ T cells from PBMCs. These receptors came from a human donor in good health (CMV status not recorded). Some clones in this sample may be carry-over from other donors' samples. Each CDR3 is given with its conserved first and last residue. The D gene is left open where the match is weak. Clone size is not always given. Where it is, it says once, few, many or a class for expanded clones.

j_call: TRBJ1-1
v_call: TRBV9
clone_size: few
d_call: TRBD1
cdr3_nt: TGTGCCAGCAGCGTAGGGGGGGGGCAGGGGGCTGAAGCTTTCTTT
cdr3_aa: CASSVGGGQGAEAFF

j_call: TRBJ2-2
v_call: TRBV5-6
clone_size: .
d_call: TRBD1
cdr3_nt: TGTGCCAGCAGGTACAGGGGGCGACGCACCGGGGAGCTGTTTTTT
cdr3_aa: CASRYRGRRTGELFF

j_call: TRBJ2-7
v_call: TRBV4-1
clone_size: few
d_call: .
cdr3_nt: TGTGCCAGCAGCCAAGATTTCAGGGTGAGACGTAACTACGAGCAGTACTTC
cdr3_aa: CASSQDFRVRRNYEQYF

j_call: TRBJ2-1
v_call: TRBV6-1
clone_size: .
d_call: .
cdr3_nt: TGTGCCAGCAGTGAAGTCCCCCACGGAGGAGAAATCAATGAGCAGTTCTTC
cdr3_aa: CASSEVPHGGEINEQFF

j_call: TRBJ2-5
v_call: TRBV12-3/TRBV12-4
clone_size: many
d_call: .
cdr3_nt: TGTGCCAGCAGTTTCCTCCTGGAGACCCAGTACTTC
cdr3_aa: CASSFLLETQYF

j_call: TRBJ2-7
v_call: TRBV7-6
clone_size: .
d_call: TRBD2
cdr3_nt: TGTGCCAGCAGCCAGGGGACTAGCGGGAGCAGTTTATACTACGAGCAGTACTTC
cdr3_aa: CASSQGTSGSSLYYEQYF

j_call: TRBJ2-7
v_call: TRBV5-5
clone_size: few
d_call: .
cdr3_nt: TGTGCCAGCAGCTCCGGGACAACCCCCTACGAGCAGTACTTC
cdr3_aa: CASSSGTTPYEQYF

j_call: TRBJ1-2
v_call: TRBV6-1
clone_size: few
d_call: .
cdr3_nt: TGTGCCAGCAGTCCACGGGGGGCCTCCTCTAACTATGGCTACACCTTC
cdr3_aa: CASSPRGASSNYGYTF

j_call: TRBJ2-7
v_call: TRBV27
clone_size: .
d_call: .
cdr3_nt: TGTGCCAGCAGCTCCCTGGTTGGCCGCTCCTACGAGCAGTACTTC
cdr3_aa: CASSSLVGRSYEQYF

j_call: TRBJ2-1
v_call: TRBV13
clone_size: few
d_call: .
cdr3_nt: TGTGCCAGCATGGGCTTGAGCTCCTACAATGAGCAGTTCTTC
cdr3_aa: CASMGLSSYNEQFF

j_call: TRBJ2-3
v_call: TRBV27
clone_size: few
d_call: .
cdr3_nt: TGTGCCAGCAGTTTGCTGGGACCCTCCACAGATACGCAGTATTTT
cdr3_aa: CASSLLGPSTDTQYF

j_call: TRBJ1-5
v_call: TRBV20-1
clone_size: few
d_call: TRBD1
cdr3_nt: TGCAGTGCTCACAGGGGAAGAGGCAATCAGCCCCAGCATTTT
cdr3_aa: CSAHRGRGNQPQHF

j_call: TRBJ2-2
v_call: TRBV5-4
clone_size: many
d_call: .
cdr3_nt: TGTGCCAGCAGCCTAGGACCCGATACAGGCCAGTACACCGGGGAGCTGTTTTTT
cdr3_aa: CASSLGPDTGQYTGELFF

j_call: TRBJ1-2
v_call: TRBV12-3/TRBV12-4
clone_size: many
d_call: .
cdr3_nt: TGTGCCAGCCCAACCGCAGGCTATGGCTACACCTTC
cdr3_aa: CASPTAGYGYTF

j_call: TRBJ2-7
v_call: TRBV3-1
clone_size: few
d_call: .
cdr3_nt: TGTGCCAGCAGCCCGGGACCGCACTCCTACGAGCAGTACTTC
cdr3_aa: CASSPGPHSYEQYF

j_call: TRBJ1-4
v_call: TRBV30
clone_size: .
d_call: TRBD1
cdr3_nt: TGTGCCTGGACCCCGGGACAGTTAAATGAAAAACTGTTTTTT
cdr3_aa: CAWTPGQLNEKLFF

j_call: TRBJ1-2
v_call: TRBV2
clone_size: many
d_call: .
cdr3_nt: TGTGCCAGCAGGTTGGGTTTGGGTTACGGCTACACCTTC
cdr3_aa: CASRLGLGYGYTF

j_call: TRBJ2-7
v_call: TRBV13
clone_size: many
d_call: .
cdr3_nt: TGTGCCAGCAGCGGGAACGGACAGAGACTAAGCGGCGAGCAGTACTTC
cdr3_aa: CASSGNGQRLSGEQYF

j_call: TRBJ2-1
v_call: TRBV27
clone_size: many
d_call: .
cdr3_nt: TGTGCCAGCAGTTCGAAAGGCAATGAGCAGTTCTTC
cdr3_aa: CASSSKGNEQFF

j_call: TRBJ2-3
v_call: TRBV3-1
clone_size: .
d_call: TRBD2
cdr3_nt: TGTGCCAGCAGCCGGCGGGGGGAGGTCACAGATACGCAGTATTTT
cdr3_aa: CASSRRGEVTDTQYF

j_call: TRBJ1-1
v_call: TRBV6-1
clone_size: .
d_call: TRBD1
cdr3_nt: TGTGCCAGCAGCCTCACTTTGACAGGGGAAGCTTTCTTT
cdr3_aa: CASSLTLTGEAFF

j_call: TRBJ2-3
v_call: TRBV3-1
clone_size: .
d_call: TRBD2
cdr3_nt: TGTGCCAGCAGCCAGGGCGGGGGGCCTTCTAGCACAGATACGCAGTATTTT
cdr3_aa: CASSQGGGPSSTDTQYF

j_call: TRBJ1-5
v_call: TRBV11-2
clone_size: many
d_call: TRBD1
cdr3_nt: TGTGCCAGCAGCCGGACAGGGGCTACCAATCAGCCCCAGCATTTT
cdr3_aa: CASSRTGATNQPQHF

j_call: TRBJ2-1
v_call: TRBV28
clone_size: many
d_call: .
cdr3_nt: TGTGCCAGCAGACTCGACCCGAGCTCCTACAATGAGCAGTTCTTC
cdr3_aa: CASRLDPSSYNEQFF

j_call: TRBJ2-1
v_call: TRBV5-1
clone_size: .
d_call: .
cdr3_nt: TGCGCCAGTCAGGACTTCAATGAGCAGTTCTTC
cdr3_aa: CASQDFNEQFF

j_call: TRBJ2-7
v_call: TRBV28
clone_size: many
d_call: .
cdr3_nt: TGTGCCAGCAGTTCTTTAGCGTGGCCCCACGAGCAGTACTTC
cdr3_aa: CASSSLAWPHEQYF

j_call: TRBJ2-7
v_call: TRBV25-1
clone_size: .
d_call: .
cdr3_nt: TGTGCCAGCAGTCTGGGCAAGCAGTACTTC
cdr3_aa: CASSLGKQYF

j_call: TRBJ2-1
v_call: TRBV7-3
clone_size: many
d_call: .
cdr3_nt: TGTGCCAGCAGCTTAAAAGGGGCCCACAATGAGCAGTTCTTC
cdr3_aa: CASSLKGAHNEQFF

j_call: TRBJ1-5
v_call: TRBV27
clone_size: many
d_call: .
cdr3_nt: TGTGCCAGCAGTTTATTTGGGGGCGCAGGTCAGCCCCAGCATTTT
cdr3_aa: CASSLFGGAGQPQHF

j_call: TRBJ2-1
v_call: TRBV19
clone_size: few
d_call: .
cdr3_nt: TGTGCCAGTAGTATAGCACGGGGCTTCTACAATGAGCAGTTCTTC
cdr3_aa: CASSIARGFYNEQFF

j_call: TRBJ1-1
v_call: TRBV28
clone_size: .
d_call: .
cdr3_nt: TGTGCCAGCAGTGAGGTTGGGGCTGAAGCTTTCTTT
cdr3_aa: CASSEVGAEAFF

j_call: TRBJ1-4
v_call: TRBV7-3
clone_size: .
d_call: .
cdr3_nt: TGTGCCAGCAGCTTGGGGGGGCCAACAGGGATTAATGAAAAACTGTTTTTT
cdr3_aa: CASSLGGPTGINEKLFF

j_call: TRBJ1-2
v_call: TRBV6-5
clone_size: many
d_call: .
cdr3_nt: TGTGCCAGCAGTTACTCGTCAACTGCTAACTATGGCTACACCTTC
cdr3_aa: CASSYSSTANYGYTF

j_call: TRBJ1-1
v_call: TRBV5-1
clone_size: .
d_call: .
cdr3_nt: TGCGCCAGCAGAACTGGGGCAGAGAACACTGAAGCTTTCTTT
cdr3_aa: CASRTGAENTEAFF

j_call: TRBJ2-7
v_call: TRBV2
clone_size: many
d_call: .
cdr3_nt: TGTGCCAGCAGGACCTCAGGGAGCGTGGCCTACGAGCAGTACTTC
cdr3_aa: CASRTSGSVAYEQYF

j_call: TRBJ2-1
v_call: TRBV11-1
clone_size: many
d_call: .
cdr3_nt: TGTGCCAGCAGCCCAGGGGAGACAGCCTTCAATGAGCAGTTCTTC
cdr3_aa: CASSPGETAFNEQFF

j_call: TRBJ2-1
v_call: TRBV7-2
clone_size: many
d_call: TRBD1
cdr3_nt: TGTGCCAGCAGTTCCGGACAGGGGGTTTTCGATGAGCAGTTCTTC
cdr3_aa: CASSSGQGVFDEQFF

j_call: TRBJ2-7
v_call: TRBV12-3/TRBV12-4
clone_size: many
d_call: .
cdr3_nt: TGTGCCAGCAGTTTCGGGAAGCACTACGAGCAGTACTTC
cdr3_aa: CASSFGKHYEQYF

j_call: TRBJ2-3
v_call: TRBV5-8
clone_size: .
d_call: TRBD1
cdr3_nt: TGTGCCAGCAGCTTTATAGGGGGCGAAACAGATACGCAGTATTTT
cdr3_aa: CASSFIGGETDTQYF

j_call: TRBJ1-2
v_call: TRBV29-1
clone_size: .
d_call: TRBD1
cdr3_nt: TGCAGCGCCCGACAGGGGGCCCCTAACTATGGCTACACCTTC
cdr3_aa: CSARQGAPNYGYTF

j_call: TRBJ2-7
v_call: TRBV20-1
clone_size: .
d_call: TRBD2
cdr3_nt: TGCAGTGCTAGAGATAAGGGGGTCAGGGCGGGAGGGCCATACGAGCAGTACTTC
cdr3_aa: CSARDKGVRAGGPYEQYF